This T cell receptor (beta chain) comes out of a study of beta chain features in type 1 diabetes. This clone was counted only a few times. The antigen is undetermined. Findings of the study overall: In every one of the four CD4+ subsets, TCRB CDR3s were moderately but significantly shorter in Type 1 diabetes patients. Fewer junction insertions and more nucleotide deletions appeared in type 1 diabetes patients. PCR may have favored shorter templates equally in patients and controls.

Donors contributed one heparinised blood draw apiece, averaging about 116 mL. CD45RO/CCR7/CD25/CD127/CD95/CD27 separated CD4+ naive, central memory, regulatory and stem cell-like memory cells by sorting. Every bit of the isolated RNA underwent reverse transcription, so sequencing read expressed TCRB transcripts. Measured with immunoSEQ multiplex PCR; TCRdb has only the in-frame clones, and not every one. The table shows about 650,000 clones, with about an eighth occurring only once. V was shortened by 7 bases and J by 2 bases, with 6 bases between the two germline ends. Germline loops: CDR1 GTSNPN, CDR2 SVGIG (reference sequence). This CDR3 is 10 amino acids long.

The clonotype was recovered from a man between 25 and 39 years old with type 1 diabetes. The source material was naive CD4+ T cells from blood. This chain joins TRBV30 and TRBJ2-7, with a possible D match to TRBD1 (6 bases). CDR3 amino acids: CASGAYEQYF. The DNA of the CDR3 is TGTGCCTCAGGGGCCTACGAGCAGTACTTC.